This is a list of T cell receptor beta chains from one sample in a study of blood T cells in healthy people across ages. Using its own MiXCR run on the 5' RACE reads, TCRdb lists one record per CDR3 protein. The sample records a few hundred thousand distinct CDR3 sequences, about 28% being singletons. The data also belong to a second study, concerning T cells of mothers and their children.

The sequencing input was blood. These receptors were taken from a boy younger than 10 in good health. CDR3s include the opening cysteine and the closing phenylalanine or tryptophan. The D gene is left open where the match is weak. Rows give clone size only sometimes, using once, few, many, or a class for an expanded clone.

clone_size	d_call	j_call	v_call	cdr3_aa	cdr3_nt
.	.	TRBJ2-3	TRBV24-1	CATSGRGTDTQYF	TGTGCCACCAGTGGGCGCGGCACAGATACGCAGTATTTT
.	.	TRBJ2-1	TRBV7-6	CASSLWDDSYNEQFF	TGTGCCAGCAGCTTATGGGACGACTCCTACAATGAGCAGTTCTTC
.	.	TRBJ1-4	TRBV12-3/TRBV12-4	CASSPRAVNEKLFF	TGTGCCAGCAGTCCAAGGGCTGTGAATGAAAAACTGTTTTTT
many	.	TRBJ2-7	TRBV27	CASSLGTGSYEQYF	TGTGCCAGCAGCTTAGGAACAGGGAGCTACGAGCAGTACTTC
.	TRBD1	TRBJ1-2	TRBV10-3	CAISTDRGSGYTF	TGTGCCATCAGCACGGACAGGGGAAGTGGCTACACCTTC
few	.	TRBJ1-5	TRBV30	CAWSIWDIGNQPQHF	TGTGCCTGGAGTATATGGGACATCGGCAATCAGCCCCAGCATTTT
.	.	TRBJ2-4	TRBV7-2	CASSLVLSPGHIQYF	TGTGCCAGCAGCTTAGTACTCTCCCCCGGCCACATTCAGTACTTC
.	.	TRBJ2-1	TRBV7-9	CASSPRQGEQFF	TGTGCCAGCAGCCCCCGGCAGGGTGAGCAGTTCTTC
few	.	TRBJ1-1	TRBV2	CASSENWQGSGEAFF	TGTGCCAGCAGTGAAAATTGGCAGGGGAGTGGTGAAGCTTTCTTT
few	.	TRBJ2-7	TRBV5-6	CASSPGPGTFEQYF	TGTGCCAGCAGCCCGGGCCCCGGAACTTTCGAGCAGTACTTC
.	.	TRBJ2-1	TRBV20-1	CSALDEAYNEQFF	TGCAGTGCTCTTGACGAGGCCTACAATGAGCAGTTCTTC
.	TRBD2	TRBJ2-7	TRBV4-1	CASSQVFEASGTSYEQYF	TGCGCCAGCAGCCAAGTTTTTGAGGCTAGCGGGACTTCCTACGAGCAGTACTTC
.	.	TRBJ1-1	TRBV29-1	CSVEDGTEAFF	TGCAGCGTTGAAGACGGGACTGAAGCTTTCTTT
.	TRBD2	TRBJ2-6	TRBV20-1	CSAYSGGRRSGANVLTF	TGCAGTGCCTACTCGGGGGGGAGGAGGTCTGGGGCCAACGTCCTGACTTTC
many	TRBD2	TRBJ2-5	TRBV6-1	CASRGLAGAVDQETQYF	TGTGCCAGCAGAGGACTAGCGGGAGCGGTGGACCAAGAGACCCAGTACTTC
.	.	TRBJ2-3	TRBV7-2	CASTKWLHTQYF	TGTGCCAGCACCAAATGGCTACATACGCAGTATTTT
.	.	TRBJ1-2	TRBV10-3	CAISYLTGDGYTF	TGTGCCATCAGTTACCTCACTGGAGATGGCTACACCTTC
few	.	TRBJ2-7	TRBV10-3	CAISEFPGTEGEQYF	TGTGCCATCAGTGAGTTCCCCGGGACCGAGGGCGAGCAGTACTTC
.	.	TRBJ1-1	TRBV2	CAIQRGTEAFF	TGTGCCATCCAGCGGGGCACTGAAGCTTTCTTT
.	TRBD2	TRBJ2-3	TRBV10-3	CAISESWREGTDTQYF	TGTGCCATCAGTGAGTCGTGGCGGGAGGGCACAGATACGCAGTATTTT
.	TRBD1	TRBJ2-7	TRBV7-3	CASSPRPGDRGYEQYF	TGTGCCAGCAGCCCCCGCCCGGGGGACAGGGGCTACGAGCAGTACTTC
.	TRBD1	TRBJ2-3	TRBV12-3/TRBV12-4	CASRIQGKDTQYF	TGTGCCAGCCGGATACAGGGGAAAGATACGCAGTATTTT
few	.	TRBJ2-2	TRBV6-5	CASSYSGNGEELFF	TGTGCCAGCAGTTACTCGGGTAATGGCGAGGAGCTGTTTTTT
.	.	TRBJ2-1	TRBV20-1	CSASRGILRNEQFF	TGCAGTGCTAGCAGAGGTATTTTACGCAATGAGCAGTTCTTC
.	.	TRBJ2-7	TRBV27	CASSPSRKADEQYF	TGTGCCAGCAGTCCCTCCAGGAAAGCCGACGAGCAGTACTTC
.	.	TRBJ2-7	TRBV2	CASSDGDTCEQYF	TGTGCCAGCAGTGACGGAGATACCTGCGAGCAGTACTTC
few	.	TRBJ1-1	TRBV28	CASSNTGNTEAFF	TGTGCCAGCAGCAATACAGGGAACACTGAAGCTTTCTTT
.	.	TRBJ2-3	TRBV28	CASSSTPGTDTQYF	TGTGCCAGCAGCTCCACCCCGGGCACAGATACGCAGTATTTT
few	TRBD1	TRBJ1-4	TRBV2	CASSDRDRVIEKLFF	TGTGCCAGCAGTGACCGGGACAGGGTTATCGAAAAACTGTTTTTT
.	TRBD2	TRBJ2-3	TRBV7-7	CASTLIAGSSTDTQYF	TGTGCTAGCACCCTAATAGCGGGGTCTAGCACAGATACGCAGTATTTT
.	.	TRBJ1-4	TRBV29-1	CSVSEKEKLFF	TGCAGCGTTTCAGAGAAGGAAAAACTGTTTTTT
few	.	TRBJ2-5	TRBV15	CATRPVMEQGQETQYF	TGTGCCACCAGACCTGTGATGGAGCAGGGGCAAGAGACCCAGTACTTC
.	.	TRBJ2-7	TRBV9	CASSAGTDYEQHF	TGTGCCAGCAGCGCCGGGACGGACTACGAGCAGCACTTC
.	TRBD2	TRBJ2-7	TRBV5-1	CASSRESGGTLYEQYF	TGCGCCAGCAGCCGGGAGTCGGGAGGGACCCTCTACGAGCAGTACTTC
.	.	TRBJ2-7	TRBV7-8	CASSLGRLASYEQYF	TGTGCCAGCAGCTTAGGACGGTTAGCCTCCTACGAGCAGTACTTC
.	TRBD1	TRBJ1-2	TRBV6-5	CASRAPRGPYGYTF	TGTGCCAGCAGAGCACCCAGGGGGCCCTATGGCTACACCTTC
.	.	TRBJ2-1	TRBV20-1	CSARPYRGTNEQFF	TGCAGTGCACGGCCGTATCGGGGGACGAATGAGCAGTTCTTC
few	TRBD2	TRBJ2-2	TRBV5-6	CASSWPSGGNTGELFF	TGTGCCAGCAGCTGGCCTAGCGGGGGGAACACCGGGGAGCTGTTTTTT
few	.	TRBJ1-1	TRBV29-1	CSAWDLNTEAFF	TGCAGCGCTTGGGACCTGAACACTGAAGCTTTCTTT
.	.	TRBJ2-5	TRBV5-5	CASSLARQGIQETQYF	TGTGCCAGCAGCTTGGCCCGGCAGGGGATTCAAGAGACCCAGTACTTC
.	.	TRBJ2-5	TRBV25-1	CASSEYVSGASETQYF	TGTGCCAGCAGTGAATACGTCTCGGGAGCTTCGGAGACCCAGTACTTC
few	.	TRBJ2-7	TRBV29-1	CSVQGGASYEQYF	TGCAGCGTTCAAGGGGGGGCCTCCTACGAGCAGTACTTC